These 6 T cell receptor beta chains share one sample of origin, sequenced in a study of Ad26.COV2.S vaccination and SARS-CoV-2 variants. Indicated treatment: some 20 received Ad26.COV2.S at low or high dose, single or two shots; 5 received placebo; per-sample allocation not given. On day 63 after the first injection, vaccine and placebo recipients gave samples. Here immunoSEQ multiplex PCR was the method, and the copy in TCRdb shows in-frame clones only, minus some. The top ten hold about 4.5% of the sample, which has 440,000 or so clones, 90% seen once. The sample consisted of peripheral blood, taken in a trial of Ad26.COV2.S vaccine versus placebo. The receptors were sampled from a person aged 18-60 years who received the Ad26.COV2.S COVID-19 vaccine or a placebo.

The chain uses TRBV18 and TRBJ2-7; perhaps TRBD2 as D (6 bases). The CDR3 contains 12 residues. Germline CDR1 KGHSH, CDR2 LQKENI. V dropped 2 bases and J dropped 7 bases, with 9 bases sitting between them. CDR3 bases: TGTGCCAGCTCACCAGGAGGGTTTGAGCAGTACTTC. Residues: CASSPGGFEQYF.

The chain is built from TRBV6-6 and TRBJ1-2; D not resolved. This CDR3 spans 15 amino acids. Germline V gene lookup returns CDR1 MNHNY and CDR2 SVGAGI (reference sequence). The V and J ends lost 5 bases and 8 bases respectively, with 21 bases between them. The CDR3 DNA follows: TGTGCCAGCAGTCGACAAAGAACCGGAAGCCGGGGCTACACCTTC. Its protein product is CASSRQRTGSRGYTF.

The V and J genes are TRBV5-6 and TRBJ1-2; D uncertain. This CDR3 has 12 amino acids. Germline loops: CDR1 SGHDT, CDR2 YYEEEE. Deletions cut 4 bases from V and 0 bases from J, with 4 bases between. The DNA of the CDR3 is TGTGCCAGCAGCACGGCTAACTATGGCTACACCTTC. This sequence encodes CASSTANYGYTF.

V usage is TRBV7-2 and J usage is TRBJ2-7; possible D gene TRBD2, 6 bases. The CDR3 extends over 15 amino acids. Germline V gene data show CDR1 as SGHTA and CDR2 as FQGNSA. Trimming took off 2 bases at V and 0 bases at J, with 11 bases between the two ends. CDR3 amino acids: CASSLFASASYEQYF. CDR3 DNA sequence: TGTGCCAGCAGCTTATTCGCTAGCGCCTCCTACGAGCAGTACTTC.

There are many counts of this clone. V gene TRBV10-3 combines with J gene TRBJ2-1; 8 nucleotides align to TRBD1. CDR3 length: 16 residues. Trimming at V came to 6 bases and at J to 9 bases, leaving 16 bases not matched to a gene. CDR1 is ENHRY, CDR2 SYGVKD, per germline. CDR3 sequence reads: CAISPGQGGGLGEQFF. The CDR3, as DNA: TGTGCCATCAGCCCCGGACAGGGAGGTGGTCTTGGTGAGCAGTTCTTC.

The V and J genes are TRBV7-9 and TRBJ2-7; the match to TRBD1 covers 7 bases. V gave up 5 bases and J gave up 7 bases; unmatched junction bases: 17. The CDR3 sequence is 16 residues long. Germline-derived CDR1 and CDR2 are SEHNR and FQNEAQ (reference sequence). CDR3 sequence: CASSRWETGSAWEQYF. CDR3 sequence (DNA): TGTGCCAGCAGCCGTTGGGAGACAGGGTCCGCCTGGGAGCAGTACTTC.